This TCR beta chain was retrieved from a study of technical replicates of blood from several donors. Germline V gene lookup returns CDR1 SNHLY and CDR2 FYNNEI. The CDR3 totals 16 residues. V shed 5 bases and J shed 3 bases, with 16 bases lying between them. Profiling relied on immunoSEQ multiplex PCR, and the TCRdb table lists in-frame clones only, not all of them. The sample gives tens of thousands of clones, about 82% of which show up once; 5% to 6% is in the top ten. V and J are TRBV2 and TRBJ2-2, with D possibly being TRBD2 (5 bases). Sequencing input: PBMCs. This receptor was taken from a human donor in good health. Some clones in this sample may be carry-over from other donors' samples. CDR3 amino acids: CASSITRNHHTGELFF. In DNA form, the CDR3 reads TGTGCCAGCAGTATTACTAGAAACCACCACACCGGGGAGCTGTTTTTT.